This T cell receptor beta chain was documented in a study of T cell repertoires in cytomegalovirus infection. Study details: Recently identified HLA-C-restricted and well-studied HLA-B-restricted CMV epitopes were used. The public TCR beta signatures pointed to both CMV infection and matching HLA type.

Whole-study results and caveats: The ex vivo response was dominated by HLA-C-restricted CMV-specific TCR beta clonotypes.

In germline, CDR1 is MNHNS, CDR2 SASEGT. This CDR3 has 13 amino acids. V lost 6 bases to trimming and J lost 5 bases, with 13 bases between them. TCRdb used MiXCR to reprocess the reads, holding one entry per CDR3 protein. The sample comprises approximately 350,000 distinct CDR3 sequences, just under 35% of which are singletons, and about 13% rests with the top ten. Regarding this clonotype: Its matching antigen is unknown.

Specimen: cultured PBMCs, collected from culture after CMV antigen stimulation. The chain links TRBV6-1 to TRBJ2-5, with no clear D. This clonotype was sampled from a human donor in good health (CMV status not recorded). Some clones in this sample may be carry-over from other donors' samples. The CDR3 sequence is CASRLTHGETQYF. The CDR3 DNA sequence: TGTGCCAGCAGGCTTACCCATGGGGAGACCCAGTACTTC.